The present T cell receptor beta chain was sequenced within a study of monozygotic twins with cystic fibrosis. The repertoire was sequenced with immunoSEQ multiplex PCR; TCRdb's copy has only in-frame clones and lacks some. The table lists about 35,000 clones, approximately 65% of them singletons. In its sample, this clone was seen a few times. The CDR3 runs to 11 residues. The germline V and J ends were trimmed by 7 bases and 6 bases, with 6 bases remaining between them. Looked up from germline, CDR1 is MDHEN and CDR2 is SYDVKM. The sequencing input was blood. This receptor was taken from a girl under 18 with cystic fibrosis. V and J are TRBV28 and TRBJ2-2; D not certain. The CDR3 DNA reads TGTGCCAGCACAGTTGCCGGGGAGCTGTTTTTT. Translated, it gives CASTVAGELFF.